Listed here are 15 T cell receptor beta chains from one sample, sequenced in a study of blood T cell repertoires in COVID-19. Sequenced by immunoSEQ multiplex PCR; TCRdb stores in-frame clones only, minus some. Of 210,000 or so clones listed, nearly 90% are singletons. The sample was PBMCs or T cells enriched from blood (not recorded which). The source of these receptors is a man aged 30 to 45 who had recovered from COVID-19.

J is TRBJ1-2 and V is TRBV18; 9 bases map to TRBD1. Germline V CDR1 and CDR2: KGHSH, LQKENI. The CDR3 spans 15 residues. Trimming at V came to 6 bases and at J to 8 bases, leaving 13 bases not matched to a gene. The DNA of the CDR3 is TGTGCCAGCTCCCAAGGACAGGGGCAAGGCCACGGCTACACCTTC. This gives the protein CASSQGQGQGHGYTF.

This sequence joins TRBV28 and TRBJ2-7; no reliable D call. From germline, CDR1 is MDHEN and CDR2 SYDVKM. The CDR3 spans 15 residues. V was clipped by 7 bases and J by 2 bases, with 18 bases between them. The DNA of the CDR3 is TGTGCCAGCATCCCGGTCACAGTAAAGCCCTACGAGCAGTACTTC. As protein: CASIPVTVKPYEQYF.

The chain's CDR3 is CASSPPGQGARKTEAFF. The DNA of the CDR3 is TGTGCCAGCTCACCACCGGGACAGGGGGCGCGGAAAACTGAAGCTTTCTTT. The rearrangement links TRBV18 to TRBJ1-1; 12 bases map to TRBD1. The V segment lost 0 bases and the J segment 5 bases; nucleotides outside the gene matches: 7. This CDR3 spans 17 amino acids. CDR1 is KGHSH and CDR2 is LQKENI in the germline V gene.

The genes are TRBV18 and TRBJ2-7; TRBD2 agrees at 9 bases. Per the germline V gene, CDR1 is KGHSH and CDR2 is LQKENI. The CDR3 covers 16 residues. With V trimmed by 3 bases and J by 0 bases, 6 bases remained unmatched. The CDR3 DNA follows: TGTGCCAGCTCACCCTTGGTGACTAGCGGCTCCTACGAGCAGTACTTC. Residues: CASSPLVTSGSYEQYF.

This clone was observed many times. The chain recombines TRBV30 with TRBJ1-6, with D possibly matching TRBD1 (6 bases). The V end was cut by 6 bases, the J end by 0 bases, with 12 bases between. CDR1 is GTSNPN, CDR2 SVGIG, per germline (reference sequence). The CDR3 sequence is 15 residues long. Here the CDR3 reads CACRTASSYNSPLHF. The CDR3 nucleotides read TGTGCCTGTCGGACAGCTAGCTCCTATAATTCACCCCTCCACTTT.

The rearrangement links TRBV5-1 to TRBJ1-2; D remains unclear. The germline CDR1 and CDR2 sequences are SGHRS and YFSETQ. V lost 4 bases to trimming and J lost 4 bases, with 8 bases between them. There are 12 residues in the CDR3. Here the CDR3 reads CASSTDFYGYTF. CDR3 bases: TGCGCCAGCAGCACGGACTTCTATGGCTACACCTTC.

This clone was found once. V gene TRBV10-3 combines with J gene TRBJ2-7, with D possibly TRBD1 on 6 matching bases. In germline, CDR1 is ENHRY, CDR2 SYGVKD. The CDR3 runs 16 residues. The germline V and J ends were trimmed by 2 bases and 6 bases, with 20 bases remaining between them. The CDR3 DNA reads TGTGCCATCAGTGAGAGCTCGAGCAGGGGAGTTGGCGAGCAGTACTTC. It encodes CAISESSSRGVGEQYF.

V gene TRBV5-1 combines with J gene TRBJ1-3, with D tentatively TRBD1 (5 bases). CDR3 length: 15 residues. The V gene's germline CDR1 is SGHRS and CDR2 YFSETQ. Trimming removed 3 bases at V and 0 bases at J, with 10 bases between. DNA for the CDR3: TGCGCCAGCAGCTCTGACGGGGGCTCTGGAAACACCATATATTTT. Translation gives CASSSDGGSGNTIYF.

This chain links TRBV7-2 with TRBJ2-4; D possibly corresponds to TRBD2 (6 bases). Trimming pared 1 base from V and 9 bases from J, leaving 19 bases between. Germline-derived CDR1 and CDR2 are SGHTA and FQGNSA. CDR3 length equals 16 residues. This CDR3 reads CASSLDRGERRGIQYF. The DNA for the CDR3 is TGTGCCAGCAGCTTAGACCGGGGCGAACGGAGGGGCATTCAGTACTTC.

CDR3 loop: CASRDLGGGYGYTF. In DNA form, the CDR3 reads TGTGCCAGCAGGGATCTAGGCGGCGGCTATGGCTACACCTTC. V usage is TRBV5-5 and J usage is TRBJ1-2; D is unresolved. Germline CDR1 is SGHKS and CDR2 is YYEKEE (reference sequence). The CDR3 loop spans 14 amino acids. Trimming left V 5 bases short and J 4 bases short, with 15 bases between.

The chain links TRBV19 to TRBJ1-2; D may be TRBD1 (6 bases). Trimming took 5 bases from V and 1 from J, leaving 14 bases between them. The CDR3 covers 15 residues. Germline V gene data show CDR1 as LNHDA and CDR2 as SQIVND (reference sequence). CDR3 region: CASSLQGTLNYGYTF. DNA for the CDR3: TGTGCCAGTAGTTTACAGGGCACCCTTAACTATGGCTACACCTTC.

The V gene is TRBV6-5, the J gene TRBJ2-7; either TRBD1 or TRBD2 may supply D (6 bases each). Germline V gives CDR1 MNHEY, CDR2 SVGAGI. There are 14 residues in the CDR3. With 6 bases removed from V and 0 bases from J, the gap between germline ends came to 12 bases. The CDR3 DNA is TGTGCCAGCAGGTACGGGGGCGACTCCTACGAGCAGTACTTC. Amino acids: CASRYGGDSYEQYF.

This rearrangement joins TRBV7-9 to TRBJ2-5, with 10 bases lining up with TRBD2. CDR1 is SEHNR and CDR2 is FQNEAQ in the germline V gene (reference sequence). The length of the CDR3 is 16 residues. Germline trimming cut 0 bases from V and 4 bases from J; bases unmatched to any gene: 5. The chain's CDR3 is CASSLASGGERETQYF. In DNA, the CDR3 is TGTGCCAGCAGCTTAGCAAGCGGGGGGGAACGAGAGACCCAGTACTTC.

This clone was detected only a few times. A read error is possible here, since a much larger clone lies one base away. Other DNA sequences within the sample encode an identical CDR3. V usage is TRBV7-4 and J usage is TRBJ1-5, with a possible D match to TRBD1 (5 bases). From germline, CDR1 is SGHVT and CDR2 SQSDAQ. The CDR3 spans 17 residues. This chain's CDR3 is CASSHGYGGGSNQPQHF. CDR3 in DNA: TGCGCCAGCAGCCACGGATACGGGGGGGGGAGCAATCAGCCCCAGCATTTT.

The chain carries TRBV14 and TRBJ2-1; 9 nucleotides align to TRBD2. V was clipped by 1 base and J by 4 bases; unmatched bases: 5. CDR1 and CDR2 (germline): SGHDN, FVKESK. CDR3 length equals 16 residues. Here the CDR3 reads CASSQGPGLAYNEQFF. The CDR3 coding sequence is TGTGCCAGCAGCCAAGGGCCGGGACTAGCTTACAATGAGCAGTTCTTC. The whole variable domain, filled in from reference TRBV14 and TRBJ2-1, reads EAGVTQFPSHSVIEKGQTVTLRCDPISGHDNLYWYRRVMGKEIKFLLHFVKESKQDESGMPNNRFLAERTGGTYSTLKVQPAELEDSGVYFCASSQGPGLAYNEQFFGPGTRLTVL.